This T cell receptor beta chain was found in a study of Tregs in tolerant kidney transplant recipients. Trimming stripped 2 bases from V and 0 bases from J, with 10 bases between. The germline CDR1 and CDR2 sequences are SGHAT and FQDESV (reference sequence). The CDR3 covers 16 residues. Produced via immunoSEQ multiplex PCR; TCRdb's table is partial and in-frame only. The table has over 60,000 clones, about 88% seen once. The receptor comes from a human donor who received a combined kidney and bone marrow transplant. The chain links TRBV11-1 to TRBJ2-2, with no clear D. Sequencing was performed on CD4+ T cells from blood, taken before the transplant. DNA of the CDR3: TGTGCCAGCAGCTTATTCTCCGGGTCGAACACCGGGGAGCTGTTTTTT. As protein: CASSLFSGSNTGELFF. The full variable domain, rest sourced from reference TRBV11-1 and TRBJ2-2, is EAEVAQSPRYKITEKSQAVAFWCDPISGHATLYWYRQILGQGPELLVQFQDESVVDDSQLPKDRFSAERLKGVDSTLKIQPAELGDSAMYLCASSLFSGSNTGELFFGEGSRLTVL.